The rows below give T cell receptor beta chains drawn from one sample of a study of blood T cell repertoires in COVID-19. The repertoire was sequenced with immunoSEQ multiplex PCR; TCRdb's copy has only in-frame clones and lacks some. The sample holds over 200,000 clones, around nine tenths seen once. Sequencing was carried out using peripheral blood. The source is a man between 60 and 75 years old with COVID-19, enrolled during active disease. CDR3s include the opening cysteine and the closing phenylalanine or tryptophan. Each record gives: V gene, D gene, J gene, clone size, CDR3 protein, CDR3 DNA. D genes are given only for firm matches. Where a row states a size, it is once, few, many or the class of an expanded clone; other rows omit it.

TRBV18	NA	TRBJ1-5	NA	CASSPTAAQPQHF	TGTGCCAGCTCACCAACAGCAGCACAGCCCCAGCATTTT
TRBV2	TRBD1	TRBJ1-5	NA	CASKRGQGVYQPQHF	TGTGCCAGCAAACGGGGACAGGGGGTTTATCAGCCCCAGCATTTT
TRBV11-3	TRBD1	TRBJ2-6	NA	CASSRGQGTASGANVLTF	TGTGCCAGCAGCCGCGGACAGGGGACTGCCTCTGGGGCCAACGTCCTGACTTTC
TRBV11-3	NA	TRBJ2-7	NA	CASSLGLAYEQYF	TGTGCCAGCAGCTTAGGACTAGCCTACGAGCAGTACTTC
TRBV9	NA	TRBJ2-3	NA	CASSVGGLGTDTQYF	TGTGCCAGCAGCGTAGGGGGGCTAGGCACAGATACGCAGTATTTT
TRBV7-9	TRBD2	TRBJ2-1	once	CASSLGAGEGDEQFF	TGTGCCAGCAGCTTAGGAGCGGGAGAAGGCGATGAGCAGTTCTTC
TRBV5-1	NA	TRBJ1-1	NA	CASSNLMNTEAFF	TGCGCCAGCAGCAATCTTATGAACACTGAAGCTTTCTTT
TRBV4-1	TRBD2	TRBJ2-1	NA	CASSLRESSYNEQFF	TGCGCCAGCAGCCTGCGGGAGTCCTCCTACAATGAGCAGTTCTTC
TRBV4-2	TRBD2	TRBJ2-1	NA	CASSQEAGVSYNEQFF	TGTGCCAGCAGCCAAGAGGCGGGAGTGTCCTACAATGAGCAGTTCTTC
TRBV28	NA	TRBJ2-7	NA	CASKETYEQYF	TGTGCCAGCAAGGAGACCTACGAGCAGTACTTC
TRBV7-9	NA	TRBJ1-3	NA	CASSLGTASGNTIYF	TGTGCCAGCAGCTTAGGGACAGCCTCTGGAAACACCATATATTTT
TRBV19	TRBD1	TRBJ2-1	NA	CASRGTVNHEQFF	TGTGCCAGTAGGGGGACAGTCAACCATGAGCAGTTCTTC
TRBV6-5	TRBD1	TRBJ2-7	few	CASSLKRDRVSYEQYF	TGTGCCAGCAGTTTGAAACGGGACAGGGTTTCCTACGAGCAGTACTTC
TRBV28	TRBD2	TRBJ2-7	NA	CASSSPGTSGSHRGYEQYF	TGTGCCAGCAGTTCGCCCGGGACTAGCGGGAGTCACCGAGGATACGAGCAGTACTTC
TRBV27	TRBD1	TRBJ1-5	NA	CASRTGVSNQPQHF	TGTGCCAGCAGAACAGGGGTCAGCAATCAGCCCCAGCATTTT
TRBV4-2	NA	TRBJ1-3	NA	CASSHMGAAILDSGNTIYF	TGTGCCAGCAGCCATATGGGGGCAGCTATACTTGACTCTGGAAACACCATATATTTT
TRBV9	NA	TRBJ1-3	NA	CASSLSGGTGNTIYF	TGTGCCAGCAGCCTTTCGGGGGGAACTGGAAACACCATATATTTT
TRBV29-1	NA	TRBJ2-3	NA	CSDKPAGSQYTQYF	TGCAGCGACAAACCCGCGGGATCCCAGTATACGCAGTATTTT
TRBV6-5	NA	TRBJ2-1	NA	CASRGSGRRGDEQFF	TGTGCCAGCCGGGGAAGCGGCCGAAGAGGTGATGAGCAGTTCTTC
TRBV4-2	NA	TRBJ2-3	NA	CASSPIPGRTIDTQYF	TGTGCCAGCAGCCCTATCCCGGGGAGGACTATAGATACGCAGTATTTT
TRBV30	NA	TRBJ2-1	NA	CAWSVPGNAYNEQFF	TGTGCCTGGAGTGTACCGGGGAACGCCTACAATGAGCAGTTCTTC
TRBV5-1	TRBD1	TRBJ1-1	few	CASSRTGGNTEAFF	TGCGCCAGCAGCAGGACAGGGGGGAACACTGAAGCTTTCTTT
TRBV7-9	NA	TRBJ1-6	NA	CASSFTDSGNSPLHF	TGTGCCAGCAGCTTCACGGACTCTGGCAATTCACCCCTCCACTTT
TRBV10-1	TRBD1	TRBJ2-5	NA	CASSSDRGQETQYF	TGCGCCAGCAGCTCGGACAGGGGCCAAGAGACCCAGTACTTC
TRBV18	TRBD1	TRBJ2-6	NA	CASSPYRDRVSGANVLTF	TGTGCCAGCTCACCATATCGAGACAGGGTCTCTGGGGCCAACGTCCTGACTTTC
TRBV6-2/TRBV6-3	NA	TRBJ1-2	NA	CASSYQAVGGYTF	TGTGCCAGCAGTTACCAGGCCGTCGGTGGCTACACCTTC
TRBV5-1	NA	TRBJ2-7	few	CASKGGPASYEQYF	TGCGCCAGCAAAGGGGGTCCCGCCTCCTACGAGCAGTACTTC
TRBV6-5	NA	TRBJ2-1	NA	CASSYSRLGANEQFF	TGTGCCAGCAGTTACTCACGGCTAGGAGCTAATGAGCAGTTCTTC